This entry concerns a single T cell receptor beta chain. The antigen remains unidentified. TCRdb passed the 5' RACE reads through MiXCR, listing each CDR3 protein once. The data show about 520,000 distinct CDR3 sequences, about 20% seen once. The data are from a study of identical twins. General study results and limits: Model-predicted out-of-frame TCR alpha sharing fell below observed values in monozygotic twins. Cross-sectional statistics underpinned the conclusions; the same donors were not followed.

CDR1 and CDR2 (germline): DFQATT, SNEGSKA (reference sequence). The CDR3 has 17 amino acids. After removal of 1 base from V and 3 bases from J, the junction contained 11 bases not matched to a gene. The sample was also linked to a second study, of T cells expressing NK-cell markers. That paper states: A handful of donors carried dominant NKG2C+ clonotypes that made up about 1.0-7.0% of their CD8+ T cells.

The chain uses TRBV20-1 and TRBJ2-1; 8 bases are a match to TRBD2. Sequencing input: CD4+ T cells sorted from blood. The clonotype was recovered from a woman younger than 30 in good health. CDR3 region: CSARAFGRGVIYNEQFF. In DNA, the CDR3 is TGCAGTGCTAGAGCTTTTGGGCGGGGGGTAATCTACAATGAGCAGTTCTTC.